The sequence of this T cell receptor (beta chain) was determined in a study of shared clonotypes between healthy human individuals. Splitting of each subset's genomic DNA was done evenly across several immunoSEQ plates. Here immunoSEQ multiplex PCR was the method, and the copy in TCRdb shows in-frame clones only, minus some. The table includes about 490,000 clones, approximately 81% detected once. J gave up 7 bases and V 5 bases, and 14 bases lay outside the gene matches. The CDR3 runs 15 residues. Looked up from germline, CDR1 is SEHNR and CDR2 is FQNEAQ (reference sequence). The source of this sequence is a woman in her 40s in good health. Some clones in this sample may be carry-over from other donors' samples. The rearrangement links TRBV7-9 to TRBJ2-7; 7 positions agree with TRBD1. The sequenced sample was PBMCs. The DNA for the CDR3 is TGTGCCAGCAGCCGTCAGGGGGAAAGAGCTTGGGAGCAGTACTTC. It yields the protein CASSRQGERAWEQYF.